The present T cell receptor (beta chain) was sequenced within a study of tumor-infiltrating lymphocytes in primary liver carcinoma. About the study: Stage T1-T3 N0M0 tumors measured roughly 4 to 11 cm at most. Sample counts of productive TCRbeta reads spanned roughly 3.5 to 8 million; these counts were similar across tissue types. Study-level findings and limits: Tumor specimens were characterized by a significantly higher top-250-clone fraction than blood (p = 0.039).

This CDR3 contains 16 residues. CDR1 is MGHRA and CDR2 is YSYEKL in the germline V gene. Unsorted bulk tissue, 20-30 mg of it, served as the source for co-extraction of RNA and DNA. At sampling, these chronic HBV carriers had received no treatment. As to this clonotype: Its antigen remains unidentified. The junction departs from germline at one end; a sequencing error may be responsible.

Using a constant-region primer together with ProtoScript II reverse transcriptase, TCR beta cDNA was made from 500 ng of total RNA. Three-round nested multiplex PCR performed with slightly modified ARM-PCR produced the TCR beta libraries. For approximately 11 cycles apiece, the opening two PCR rounds ran with TRBV1-TRBV30 forward primers and a C-beta reverse primer. TCRdb reanalysed the multiplex PCR reads using MiXCR and keeps one entry per CDR3 protein. This sample yields around 21,000 distinct CDR3 sequences, of which over 65% are seen a single time; roughly two fifths belongs to the top ten. The receptor comes from a man between 40 and 49 years old with primary liver carcinoma and hepatitis B virus infection. V and J are TRBV4-1 and TRBJ1-6; 9 bases are a match to TRBD1. Sequences were obtained from liver tumor tissue from sampling region 1. Subset reported: tumor region T1, superior pole. This chain's CDR3 is CVSSHHLQGADTPLHF. CDR3 coding DNA: TGTGTCAGCAGCCACCACCTACAGGGGGCGGATACACCCCTCCACTTT.